This T cell receptor (beta chain) was documented in a study of CD8+CD57+ T cells in acquired aplastic anemia. The wider study: The sorted CD4+ and CD8+ cells yielded an average around 3.4 ug of DNA. Read counts for CD4+ cells (from healthy donors) averaged around 11 million.

Remarks on this clonotype: Its antigen is still unknown. The junction differs from germline at one of its ends, possibly a read error.

Genomic DNA, the template, was used for profiling of the TCR beta VDJ and CDR3. One entry per CDR3 protein, called by TCRdb with MiXCR from the reads. The sample shows hundreds of thousands of distinct CDR3 sequences, about 70% of them seen only once. CDR1 is SEHNR, CDR2 FQNEAQ, per germline (reference sequence). CDR3 length equals 15 residues. Study-wide results and caveats: Both patients and controls carried the same twenty-nine CD8+ CDR3 sequences. Patient and control CD8+ Simpson's diversity was not significantly different.

Sequenced material: sorted CD4+, CD8+, or CD8+CD57+ T cells (not recorded which) from PBMCs. The clonotype was recovered from a human donor in good health, serving as a control. V usage is TRBV7-9 and J usage is TRBJ2-1, with 9 bases fitting TRBD1. The CDR3 region has the DNA TGTGCCAGCAGCGCACAGGGGGCCGTATACAACGAGCATTTCTTC. Encoded protein: CASSAQGAVYNEHFF.